These 24 T cell receptor beta chains originate from one sample sequenced in a study of tumour-infiltrating T cells in Burkitt lymphoma. Generated by immunoSEQ multiplex PCR, the TCRdb table keeps only in-frame clones and is missing some. The data show approximately 540 clones, about 90% seen once. The material sequenced was tumor tissue. The receptors shown here come from a human donor with Burkitt lymphoma.

The rearrangement links TRBV29-1 to TRBJ1-2; TRBD1 is a possible D gene (5 bases). Trimming left V 7 bases short and J 7 bases short, with 16 bases between. The CDR3 sequence is 12 residues long. CDR1 SQVTM and CDR2 ANQGSEA come from the germline V gene. The CDR3 DNA sequence: TGCAGCGGGGGGGACGGATACTCTGGCTACACCTTC. This gives the protein CSGGDGYSGYTF.

This chain uses TRBV7-3 with TRBJ1-1; tentatively, D is TRBD1 (6 bases). The CDR3 has 14 amino acids. V lost 0 bases and J lost 3, with 8 bases in between. CDR1 and CDR2 from the germline V gene are SGHTA and FQGTGA. The CDR3 bases are TGTGCCAGCAGCTTAACAGGGGGGGACACTGAAGCTTTCTTT. This translates into CASSLTGGDTEAFF. Full variable domain (missing parts from reference TRBV7-3 and TRBJ1-1): GAGVSQTPSNKVTEKGKYVELRCDPISGHTALYWYRQSLGQGPEFLIYFQGTGAADDSGLPNDRFFAVRPEGSVSTLKIQRTERGDSAVYLCASSLTGGDTEAFFGQGTRLTVV.

Points on this clone: Its ends do not fully match the called genes, so a read error is possible. The V and J genes are TRBV2 and TRBJ1-1; no definite D call. Germline loops: CDR1 SNHLY, CDR2 FYNNEI. This CDR3 is 13 amino acids long. The CDR3 DNA reads TGTACCAGCAGATTCGGGGATTACGCTGAAGCTTTCTTT. Its protein product is CTSRFGDYAEAFF.

V usage is TRBV19 and J usage is TRBJ2-1; TRBD2 matches at 12 bases. V lost 4 bases to trimming and J lost 5 bases; unmatched junction nucleotides: 12. This CDR3 region has 18 residues. From germline, CDR1 is LNHDA and CDR2 SQIVND (reference sequence). Here the CDR3 reads CASSRRQASGRAHNEQFF. The CDR3 DNA follows: TGTGCCAGTAGTAGACGGCAGGCTAGCGGGAGGGCCCACAATGAGCAGTTCTTC. Together with reference TRBV19 and TRBJ2-1, the CDR3 gives the full variable domain: DGGITQSPKYLFRKEGQNVTLSCEQNLNHDAMYWYRQDPGQGLRLIYYSQIVNDFQKGDIAEGYSVSREKKESFPLTVTSAQKNPTAFYLCASSRRQASGRAHNEQFFGPGTRLTVL.

The V and J genes are TRBV6-5 and TRBJ1-2; maybe TRBD1 (5 bases). The germline gives CDR1 MNHEY, CDR2 SVGAGI. Between the trimmed V and J ends, which lost 7 bases and 2 bases, there was a span of 14 bases. This CDR3 spans 14 amino acids. CDR3: CASKGSGRNYGYTF. CDR3 nucleotides: TGTGCCAGCAAGGGATCAGGGAGGAACTATGGCTACACCTTC.

The chain has TRBV18 and TRBJ2-7, with 9 bases fitting TRBD1. Trimming took 5 bases from V and 7 from J; bases not matched to a gene: 18. This CDR3 contains 17 residues. Germline V gives CDR1 KGHSH, CDR2 LQKENI. For the CDR3, the DNA is TGTGCCAGCTCATCCAGCTCGCCGGGACAGGGCGAACGGGAGCAGTACTTC. This gives the protein CASSSSSPGQGEREQYF.

V and J are TRBV10-2 and TRBJ1-1, with D uncertain. Germline CDR1 is WSHSY and CDR2 is SAAADI. Trimming pared 2 bases from V and 8 bases from J, leaving 12 bases between. The length of the CDR3 is 13 residues. As DNA, the CDR3 is TGCGCCAGCAGTGAGCTGGTGGCTGCCGAAGCTTTCTTT. This encodes CASSELVAAEAFF.

This chain connects TRBV5-1 to TRBJ2-5; TRBD2 agrees at 7 bases. V shed 0 bases and J 5 bases; nucleotides not matched to a gene: 13. The CDR3 contains 17 residues. CDR1 is SGHRS and CDR2 is YFSETQ in the germline V gene. The CDR3, as DNA: TGCGCCAGCAGCTTGGCCGTGGTGGGAGGGCCCCAGGAGACCCAGTACTTC. It yields the protein CASSLAVVGGPQETQYF.

The chain recombines TRBV5-1 with TRBJ2-2, with D hard to call. From germline, CDR1 is SGHRS and CDR2 YFSETQ. The CDR3 consists of 16 residues. V was clipped by 2 bases and J by 5 bases, with 16 bases between them. CDR3 amino acids: CASSFPAQDQTGELFF. In DNA form, the CDR3 reads TGCGCCAGCAGCTTTCCTGCCCAGGACCAAACCGGGGAGCTGTTTTTT.

This chain links TRBV7-4 with TRBJ2-3; 9 bases line up with TRBD2. This CDR3 comprises 18 residues. CDR1 is SGHVT, CDR2 SQSDAQ, per germline. V shed 4 bases, J shed 3 bases, and the junction held 14 bases outside the gene matches. CDR3 in DNA: TGTGCCAGCAGCTCAGGGATGCGCAGCGGGAGGTTTACAGATACGCAGTATTTT. This codes for CASSSGMRSGRFTDTQYF.

This sequence joins TRBV7-9 and TRBJ2-7; tentatively, D is TRBD1 (6 bases). Germline V lookup: CDR1 SEHNR, CDR2 FQNEAQ (reference sequence). This CDR3 spans 15 amino acids. Trimming pared 0 bases from V and 7 bases from J, leaving 16 bases between. DNA of the CDR3: TGTGCCAGCAGCTTAGCGGCTGGGGGCCCAAGGGAGCAGTACGTC. As protein: CASSLAAGGPREQYV.

The CDR3 region has the DNA TGTGCCACCAGCGAGGGCCCTACTAGCGGTGAGACCCAGTACTTC. It specifies CATSEGPTSGETQYF. The chain carries TRBV15 and TRBJ2-5; 8 bases are shared with TRBD2. Germline lookup yields CDR1 LNHNV and CDR2 YYDKDF (reference sequence). The CDR3 runs 15 residues. Trimming at V came to 5 bases and at J to 5 bases, leaving 10 bases not matched to a gene.

The V and J genes are TRBV9 and TRBJ2-1; D possibly corresponds to TRBD2 (6 bases). This CDR3 is 16 amino acids long. Germline V gene data show CDR1 as SGDLS and CDR2 as YYNGEE. With 0 bases removed from V and 0 bases from J, the gap between germline ends came to 10 bases. The CDR3 spells CASSVADGSSYNEQFF. CDR3 nucleotides: TGTGCCAGCAGCGTAGCTGACGGGAGCTCCTACAATGAGCAGTTCTTC. Filled out from reference TRBV9 and TRBJ2-1, the complete variable domain reads DSGVTQTPKHLITATGQRVTLRCSPRSGDLSVYWYQQSLDQGLQFLIQYYNGEERAKGNILERFSAQQFPDLHSELNLSSLELGDSALYFCASSVADGSSYNEQFFGPGTRLTVL.

The rearrangement joins TRBV12-5 to TRBJ1-1; weak D call: TRBD1 (5 bases). The CDR3 is 14 amino acids. Trimming shortened V by 5 bases and J by 1 base, and 11 bases separated the two germline ends. Germline-derived CDR1 and CDR2 are LGHNT and FRNRAP. The chain's CDR3 is CASGASQGNTEAFF. The CDR3 bases are TGTGCTAGTGGTGCCTCTCAGGGGAACACTGAAGCTTTCTTT.

The chain carries TRBV28 and TRBJ2-4, with no clear D. There are 15 residues in the CDR3. The V end lost 6 bases, the J end lost 0 bases, and 12 bases lay between the germline ends. Germline CDR1 MDHEN, CDR2 SYDVKM. The CDR3 coding sequence is TGTGCCAGCAGCTCCCAGATCCTAGCCAAAAACATTCAGTACTTC. It encodes CASSSQILAKNIQYF.

The chain links TRBV7-6 to TRBJ1-1; 8 bases map to TRBD1. The length of the CDR3 is 16 residues. The ends lost 4 bases at V and 0 bases at J; junction bases unmatched: 7. Germline assignment: CDR1 SGHVS and CDR2 FNYEAQ. CDR3 sequence: CASSSWTGNMNTEAFF. The CDR3 bases are TGTGCCAGCAGCTCATGGACAGGGAATATGAACACTGAAGCTTTCTTT. The variable domain in full, with the rest retrieved from reference TRBV7-6 and TRBJ1-1, is GAGVSQSPRYKVTKRGQDVALRCDPISGHVSLYWYRQALGQGPEFLTYFNYEAQQDKSGLPNDRFSAERPEGSISTLTIQRTEQRDSAMYRCASSSWTGNMNTEAFFGQGTRLTVV.

The V and J genes are TRBV18 and TRBJ2-2; unclear D gene. Trimming removed 2 bases at V and 0 bases at J, with 10 bases between. This CDR3 spans 16 amino acids. CDR1 KGHSH and CDR2 LQKENI come from the germline V gene. This chain's CDR3 is CASSPDQIPNTGELFF. In DNA form, the CDR3 reads TGTGCCAGCTCACCAGACCAGATTCCGAACACCGGGGAGCTGTTTTTT.

The chain has TRBV7-3 and TRBJ2-1; 8 nucleotides match TRBD1. The CDR3 extends over 12 amino acids. Looked up from germline, CDR1 is SGHTA and CDR2 is FQGTGA. With V trimmed by 5 bases and J by 10 bases, 4 bases remained unmatched. This CDR3 is CASSNGQGEQFF. CDR3 sequence (DNA): TGTGCCAGCAGCAACGGACAGGGCGAGCAGTTCTTC.

The chain links TRBV30 to TRBJ1-6; no reliable D call. Germline assignment: CDR1 GTSNPN and CDR2 SVGIG (reference sequence). Trimming took off 0 bases at V and 9 bases at J, with 9 bases between the two ends. The CDR3 runs 13 residues. In nucleotides, the CDR3 is TGTGCCTGGAGTGTACTTCGCGGTTCACCCCTCCACTTT. Encoded protein: CAWSVLRGSPLHF. The full variable domain, rest sourced from reference TRBV30 and TRBJ1-6, is SQTIHQWPATLVQPVGSPLSLECTVEGTSNPNLYWYRQAAGRGLQLLFYSVGIGQISSEVPQNLSASRPQDRQFILSSKKLLLSDSGFYLCAWSVLRGSPLHFGNGTRLTVT.

V gene TRBV28 combines with J gene TRBJ2-7; D possibly corresponds to TRBD2 (6 bases). V was clipped by 3 bases and J by 7 bases, with 16 bases between them. The CDR3 sequence is 14 residues long. The germline CDR1 and CDR2 sequences are MDHEN and SYDVKM. CDR3 nucleotides: TGTGCCAGCAGTTTCGGGACTCCGGTAGGTGAGCAGTACGTC. This encodes CASSFGTPVGEQYV.

The chain links TRBV11-2 to TRBJ2-1; 13 nucleotides line up with TRBD2. There are 14 residues in the CDR3. The ends lost 10 bases at V and 7 bases at J; junction bases unmatched: 7. Germline CDR1 reads SGHAT; CDR2 reads FQNNGV. The CDR3 reads CATRTSGSRNEQFF. Written as DNA, the CDR3 is TGTGCCACCAGGACTAGCGGGAGTCGTAATGAGCAGTTCTTC.

The genes are TRBV5-1 and TRBJ2-1, with D perhaps matching TRBD1 (5 bases). This CDR3 comprises 16 residues. The V gene's germline CDR1 is SGHRS and CDR2 YFSETQ. Trimming stripped 0 bases from V and 5 bases from J, with 15 bases between. The CDR3 nucleotides are TGCGCCAGCAGCTTGGCCCGGGCAGGGTCTCACAATGAGCAGTTCTTC. Its translation: CASSLARAGSHNEQFF.

The chain links TRBV28 to TRBJ1-2, with a weak D call TRBD1 (6 bases). Trimming took off 4 bases at V and 3 bases at J, with 12 bases between the two ends. The CDR3 runs to 14 residues. The germline gives CDR1 MDHEN, CDR2 SYDVKM. CDR3 protein: CASSSSDRDYGYTF. CDR3 DNA: TGTGCCAGCAGTTCCTCGGACAGAGACTATGGCTACACCTTC.

This clone was recorded only once. J is TRBJ2-1 and V is TRBV28, with D possibly being TRBD1 (5 bases). The CDR3 sequence is 11 residues long. Germline-derived CDR1 and CDR2 are MDHEN and SYDVKM. Between the trimmed V and J ends, which lost 7 bases and 10 bases, there was a span of 11 bases. The CDR3 is CASNQGEEQFF. DNA of the CDR3: TGTGCCAGCAATCAAGGGGAAGAGCAGTTCTTC. Combining the CDR3 with reference TRBV28 and TRBJ2-1 gives the whole variable domain DVKVTQSSRYLVKRTGEKVFLECVQDMDHENMFWYRQDPGLGLRLIYFSYDVKMKEKGDIPEGYSVSREKKERFSLILESASTNQTSMYLCASNQGEEQFFGPGTRLTVL.